Here is one TCR beta chain with its context. The antigen is not known. This entry is derived from a study of a mutant IDH1 vaccine in newly diagnosed glioma. On the study more broadly: Vaccination started 4-6 weeks after radiotherapy alone, or with temozolomide cycles. V12 came at week 35, V13 at week 47.

As to time point: week 35, safety follow-up. All doses held 300 ug of mutant IDH1 20-mer peptide, with topical imiquimod. The donors' diagnosis was new WHO grade 3 or 4 astrocytoma that was IDH1-mutant and ATRX-lost. The assay was immunoSEQ multiplex PCR, and TCRdb's table has in-frame clones only and misses some. The sample carries 41,000 or so clones, approximately 90% recorded once. Trimming took off 2 bases at V and 4 bases at J, with 5 bases between the two ends. The CDR3 covers 12 residues. The germline CDR1 and CDR2 sequences are SGHTA and FQGNSA. This TCR derives from a man aged 40-49 years with glioma. The sequencing used PBMCs, collected from a glioma patient whose treatment included an IDH1 peptide vaccine. The chain carries TRBV7-2 and TRBJ1-1; D unresolved. The CDR3 DNA is TGTGCCAGCAGCTTACGGGGCACTGAAGCTTTCTTT. Translated, it gives CASSLRGTEAFF.